Listed below are T cell receptor beta chains from one sample, sequenced in a study of blood T cell repertoires in COVID-19. Sequenced by immunoSEQ multiplex PCR; TCRdb stores in-frame clones only, minus some. The data contain about 35,000 clones, around three quarters of them singletons. The sequencing sample was made of peripheral blood. The receptors here all came from a woman between 65 and 79 years old with acute or convalescent COVID-19. The CDR3 runs from the conserved cysteine through the conserved F or W. Fields, in order: clone size, D gene, J gene, V gene, CDR3 protein, CDR3 DNA. D genes are given only for firm matches. Clone size is stated in some rows and not others, as once, few, many or a class when expanded.

NA,NA,TRBJ2-7,TRBV27,CASSNTGTHSSYEQYF,TGTGCCAGCAGTAATACCGGGACACACAGCTCCTACGAGCAGTACTTC
NA,TRBD2,TRBJ2-5,TRBV18,CASSPGTSGAMRETQYF,TGTGCCAGCTCACCGGGGACTAGCGGGGCTATGAGAGAGACCCAGTACTTC
NA,NA,TRBJ1-2,TRBV19,CASSIVGASGYTF,TGTGCCAGTAGTATAGTGGGGGCTAGTGGCTACACCTTC
NA,TRBD2,TRBJ2-3,TRBV6-6,CASSPAGGSKGADTQYF,TGTGCCAGCAGTCCCGCGGGGGGTAGCAAGGGAGCAGATACGCAGTATTTT
NA,TRBD2,TRBJ2-1,TRBV29-1,CSVGTSGYYNEQFF,TGCAGCGTAGGGACTAGCGGGTACTACAATGAGCAGTTCTTC
NA,TRBD2,TRBJ2-7,TRBV5-5,CASSFSSGAPYEQYF,TGTGCCAGCAGCTTCTCTAGCGGGGCTCCCTACGAGCAGTACTTC
many,TRBD1,TRBJ1-5,TRBV12-3/TRBV12-4,CASRGQVNQPQHF,TGTGCCAGCAGGGGACAGGTAAATCAGCCCCAGCATTTT
NA,TRBD2,TRBJ2-3,TRBV19,CVSGWRTDTQYF,TGTGTTAGCGGGTGGCGCACAGATACGCAGTATTTT
NA,NA,TRBJ2-3,TRBV11-2,CASSLALPSTDTQYF,TGTGCCAGCAGCTTGGCCTTGCCTAGCACAGATACGCAGTATTTT
NA,TRBD1,TRBJ2-5,TRBV5-4,CASSLDRDETQYF,TGTGCCAGCAGCCTTGACAGGGATGAGACCCAGTACTTC
NA,TRBD1,TRBJ2-5,TRBV6-5,CASSWDREETQYF,TGTGCCAGCAGTTGGGACAGGGAAGAGACCCAGTACTTC
NA,NA,TRBJ1-2,TRBV12-3/TRBV12-4,CASSSSGYGYTF,TGTGCCAGCAGTTCTTCAGGGTATGGCTACACCTTC
NA,TRBD2,TRBJ2-1,TRBV7-2,CASSQGLAGAIDEQFF,TGTGCCAGCAGCCAGGGGCTAGCGGGAGCAATAGATGAGCAGTTCTTC
NA,NA,TRBJ1-1,TRBV9,CASSVDGDEAFF,TGTGCCAGCAGCGTAGATGGAGACGAAGCTTTCTTT
NA,TRBD2,TRBJ2-7,TRBV27,CASSRTGTSGRVNEQYF,TGTGCCAGCAGCCGCACGGGGACTAGCGGGAGGGTAAACGAGCAGTACTTC
NA,NA,TRBJ2-7,TRBV6-5,CASSVQGKGEQYF,TGTGCCAGCAGCGTCCAGGGGAAGGGTGAGCAGTACTTC
NA,TRBD1,TRBJ1-1,TRBV19,CASNPRVQTGDTEAFF,TGTGCCAGTAATCCCCGGGTCCAAACAGGGGACACTGAAGCTTTCTTT
NA,TRBD2,TRBJ2-5,TRBV5-4,CASSFLAGGGETQYF,TGTGCCAGCAGCTTTCTAGCGGGGGGCGGGGAGACCCAGTACTTC
once,NA,TRBJ1-1,TRBV5-1,CASSLLAGTEAFF,TGCGCCAGCAGCTTACTGGCGGGGACTGAAGCTTTCTTT
NA,TRBD1,TRBJ1-1,TRBV2,CASSTDRGGYDTEAFF,TGTGCCAGCAGCACCGACAGGGGGGGTTATGACACTGAAGCTTTCTTT
NA,NA,TRBJ1-1,TRBV6-5,CASSSTGHSEAFF,TGTGCCAGCAGTTCCACCGGACACTCTGAAGCTTTCTTT
NA,NA,TRBJ2-7,TRBV6-1,CASSEALSSRSYEQYF,TGTGCCAGCAGTGAAGCGCTTTCCTCTAGATCCTACGAGCAGTACTTC
NA,TRBD2,TRBJ2-3,TRBV19,CASRGSSSGTTDTQYF,TGTGCCAGTAGGGGCAGTTCTAGCGGAACTACAGATACGCAGTATTTT
NA,NA,TRBJ1-1,TRBV6-1,CASSEGQQASAFF,TGTGCCAGCAGTGAAGGACAACAGGCCTCCGCTTTCTTT
once,TRBD1,TRBJ1-1,TRBV10-2,CASSLTPGQTLDTEAFF,TGCGCCAGCAGTCTGACCCCGGGACAGACCTTGGATACTGAAGCTTTCTTT
NA,NA,TRBJ1-5,TRBV3-1/TRBV3-2,CASSQGGGSQPQHF,TGTGCCAGCAGCCAGGGGGGCGGGAGTCAGCCCCAGCATTTT
NA,TRBD1,TRBJ2-5,TRBV15,CATSRDYPGTGDETQYF,TGTGCCACCAGCAGAGACTACCCCGGGACAGGGGACGAGACCCAGTACTTC
NA,TRBD1,TRBJ1-4,TRBV6-5,CASTFQGAGEKLFF,TGTGCCAGCACCTTCCAGGGGGCGGGAGAAAAACTGTTTTTT
NA,NA,TRBJ2-7,TRBV19,CASTGQGGYEQYF,TGTGCCAGTACGGGACAAGGGGGCTACGAGCAGTACTTC
NA,TRBD2,TRBJ2-1,TRBV7-9,CASSITTGTSEFF,TGTGCCAGCAGCATAACCACCGGGACTAGCGAGTTCTTC
NA,TRBD2,TRBJ2-2,TRBV10-3,CAIKVSLAGPGELFF,TGTGCCATCAAAGTAAGCCTAGCGGGACCCGGGGAGCTGTTTTTT
NA,NA,TRBJ1-2,TRBV16,CASSQSNKHGYTF,TGTGCCAGCAGCCAATCGAATAAGCATGGCTACACCTTC
NA,TRBD2,TRBJ2-1,TRBV6-6,CASSRLAGGLINEQFF,TGTGCCAGCAGCCGACTAGCGGGGGGGCTGATTAATGAGCAGTTCTTC
NA,NA,TRBJ2-1,TRBV5-5,CASSAEGTPPPFF,TGTGCCAGCAGCGCGGAAGGGACTCCTCCTCCGTTCTTC
NA,NA,TRBJ2-7,TRBV5-8,CASSLGQMIGEQYF,TGTGCCAGCAGCTTGGGACAGATGATCGGCGAGCAGTACTTC
NA,NA,TRBJ2-3,TRBV24-1,CATSDPLATSTDTQYF,TGTGCCACCAGTGATCCCCTAGCGACTAGCACAGATACGCAGTATTTT
NA,TRBD2,TRBJ2-1,TRBV7-9,CASSLAHSGPYNEQFF,TGTGCCAGCAGCTTAGCTCATAGCGGGCCCTACAATGAGCAGTTCTTC
few,NA,TRBJ2-3,TRBV10-1,CASSEDGAGTDTQYF,TGCGCCAGCAGTGAGGATGGGGCAGGAACAGATACGCAGTATTTT
NA,TRBD1,TRBJ1-6,TRBV5-6,CASSPGQDTFNSYNSPLHF,TGTGCCAGCAGCCCGGGACAGGACACTTTCAACTCCTATAATTCACCCCTCCACTTT
NA,NA,TRBJ1-2,TRBV6-5,CASSNGRGSGYTF,TGTGCCAGCAGTAACGGACGGGGGTCTGGCTACACCTTC
NA,NA,TRBJ2-7,TRBV7-9,CASSYLGSTGDEQYF,TGTGCCAGCAGCTACCTAGGCAGCACTGGCGACGAGCAGTACTTC
NA,NA,TRBJ2-1,TRBV2,CASSRSGVGNEQFF,TGTGCCAGCAGTCGAAGTGGAGTAGGCAATGAGCAGTTCTTC
few,NA,TRBJ1-5,TRBV5-1,CASSFSVGDQPQHF,TGCGCCAGCAGCTTCTCGGTTGGAGACCAGCCCCAGCATTTT
NA,NA,TRBJ1-2,TRBV28,CASSLDYPTTNYGYTF,TGTGCCAGCAGTTTAGACTATCCGACTACTAACTATGGCTACACCTTC
NA,TRBD1,TRBJ1-5,TRBV7-2,CASSIGTTGGIGRAQHF,TGTGCCAGCAGCATCGGGACGACAGGGGGCATAGGTCGGGCCCAGCATTTT
NA,NA,TRBJ2-7,TRBV6-4,CASSDGGAGDEQYF,TGTGCCAGCAGTGACGGGGGGGCAGGGGACGAGCAGTACTTC
NA,NA,TRBJ1-4,TRBV11-2,CASSYRGFTNEKLFF,TGTGCCAGCAGTTATAGGGGATTCACTAATGAAAAACTGTTTTTT